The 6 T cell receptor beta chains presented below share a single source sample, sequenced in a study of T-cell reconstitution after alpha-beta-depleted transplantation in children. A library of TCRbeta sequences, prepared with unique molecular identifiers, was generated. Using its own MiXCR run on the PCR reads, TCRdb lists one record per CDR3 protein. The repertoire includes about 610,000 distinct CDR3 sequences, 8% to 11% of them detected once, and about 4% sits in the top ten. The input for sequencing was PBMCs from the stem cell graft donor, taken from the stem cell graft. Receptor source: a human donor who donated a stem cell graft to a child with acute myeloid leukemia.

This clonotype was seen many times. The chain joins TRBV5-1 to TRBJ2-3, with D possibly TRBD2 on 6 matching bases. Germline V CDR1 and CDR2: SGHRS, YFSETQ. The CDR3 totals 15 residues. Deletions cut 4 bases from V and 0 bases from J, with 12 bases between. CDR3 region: CASSVLGGSTDTQYF. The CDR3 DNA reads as TGCGCCAGCAGCGTACTCGGGGGTAGCACAGATACGCAGTATTTT.

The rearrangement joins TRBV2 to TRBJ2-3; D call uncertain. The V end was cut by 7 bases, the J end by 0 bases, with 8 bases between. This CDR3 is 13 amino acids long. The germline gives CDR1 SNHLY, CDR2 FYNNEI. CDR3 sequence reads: CASKTSSTDTQYF. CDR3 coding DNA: TGTGCCAGCAAAACCTCCAGCACAGATACGCAGTATTTT.

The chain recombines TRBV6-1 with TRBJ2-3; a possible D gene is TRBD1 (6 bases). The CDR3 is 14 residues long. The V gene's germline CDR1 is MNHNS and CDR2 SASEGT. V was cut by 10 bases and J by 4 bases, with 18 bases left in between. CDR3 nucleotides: TGTGCCACCCCTTTGGGGACAAGTCCAGATACGCAGTATTTT. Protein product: CATPLGTSPDTQYF.

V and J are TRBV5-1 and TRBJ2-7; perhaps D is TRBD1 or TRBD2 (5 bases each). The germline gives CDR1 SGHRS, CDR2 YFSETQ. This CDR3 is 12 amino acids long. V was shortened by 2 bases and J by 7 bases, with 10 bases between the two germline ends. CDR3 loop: CASSLEGLEQYF. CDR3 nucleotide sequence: TGCGCCAGCAGCTTAGAGGGGCTGGAGCAGTACTTC. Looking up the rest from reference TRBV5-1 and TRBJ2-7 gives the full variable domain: KAGVTQTPRYLIKTRGQQVTLSCSPISGHRSVSWYQQTPGQGLQFLFEYFSETQRNKGNFPGRFSGRQFSNSRSEMNVSTLELGDSALYLCASSLEGLEQYFGPGTRLTVT.

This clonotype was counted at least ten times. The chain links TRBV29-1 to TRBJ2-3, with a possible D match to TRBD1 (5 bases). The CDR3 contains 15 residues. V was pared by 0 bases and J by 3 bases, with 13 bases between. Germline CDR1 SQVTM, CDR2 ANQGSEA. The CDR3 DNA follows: TGCAGCGTTGAAGATCCGGTCAGGGCGACAGATACGCAGTATTTT. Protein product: CSVEDPVRATDTQYF.

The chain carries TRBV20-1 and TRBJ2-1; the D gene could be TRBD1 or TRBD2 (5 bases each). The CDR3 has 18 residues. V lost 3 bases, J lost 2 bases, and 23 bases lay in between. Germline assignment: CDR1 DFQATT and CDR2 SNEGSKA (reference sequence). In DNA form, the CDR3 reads TGCAGTGCTAGGGAGGCCTTAGCGTCCGAGGGACCCTACAATGAGCAGTTCTTC. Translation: CSAREALASEGPYNEQFF.